A selection of T cell receptor beta chains follows, all from one sample in a study of blood T cell repertoires in COVID-19. Libraries were prepared by immunoSEQ multiplex PCR; TCRdb keeps only in-frame clonotypes and omits some of them. The table shows approximately 180,000 clones, with 70% to 90% occurring only once. The sample taken for sequencing was peripheral blood. Receptors were obtained from a human donor with active or convalescent COVID-19. The donor label of this sample is uncertain. CDR3s include the opening cysteine and the closing phenylalanine or tryptophan. The order of the fields is D gene, clone size, V gene, CDR3 length, J gene, CDR3 protein, CDR3 DNA. The D gene is left open where the match is weak. Clone size is stated in some rows and not others, as once, few, many or a class when expanded.

d_gene: -
abundance: once
v_gene: TRBV5-4
len: 17
j_gene: TRBJ2-3
CDR3aa: CASSLSRGGSSTDTQYF
CDR3nt: TGTGCCAGCAGCTTGTCTAGGGGGGGCTCTAGCACAGATACGCAGTATTTT

d_gene: TRBD2
abundance: -
v_gene: TRBV12-3/TRBV12-4
len: 13
j_gene: TRBJ2-7
CDR3aa: CASSFTSGSEQYF
CDR3nt: TGTGCCAGCAGTTTCACTAGCGGGAGTGAGCAGTACTTC

d_gene: -
abundance: -
v_gene: TRBV30
len: 12
j_gene: TRBJ2-1
CDR3aa: CAWSPLYNEQFF
CDR3nt: TGTGCCTGGAGCCCCCTCTACAATGAGCAGTTCTTC

d_gene: -
abundance: -
v_gene: TRBV28
len: 14
j_gene: TRBJ1-6
CDR3aa: CASTTLGIMSPLHF
CDR3nt: TGTGCCAGCACTACCCTAGGAATTATGTCACCCCTCCACTTT

d_gene: -
abundance: -
v_gene: TRBV5-6
len: 15
j_gene: TRBJ2-5
CDR3aa: CASSLYGGVGETQYF
CDR3nt: TGTGCCAGCAGCTTGTATGGCGGAGTGGGAGAGACCCAGTACTTC

d_gene: -
abundance: -
v_gene: TRBV25-1
len: 13
j_gene: TRBJ2-3
CDR3aa: CASSPALADTQYF
CDR3nt: TGTGCCAGCAGTCCCGCGTTAGCAGATACGCAGTATTTT

d_gene: -
abundance: -
v_gene: TRBV6-5
len: 16
j_gene: TRBJ1-4
CDR3aa: CASSYGRSKGNEKLFF
CDR3nt: TGTGCCAGCAGTTACGGTCGGAGTAAGGGGAATGAAAAACTGTTTTTT

d_gene: -
abundance: few
v_gene: TRBV2
len: 15
j_gene: TRBJ1-6
CDR3aa: CASLIQVSYNSPLHF
CDR3nt: TGTGCCAGCCTCATTCAGGTTTCCTATAATTCACCCCTCCACTTT

d_gene: TRBD1
abundance: -
v_gene: TRBV30
len: 13
j_gene: TRBJ1-1
CDR3aa: CAWGTVPVYEAFF
CDR3nt: TGTGCCTGGGGGACAGTGCCTGTGTATGAAGCTTTCTTT

d_gene: TRBD1
abundance: -
v_gene: TRBV9
len: 15
j_gene: TRBJ1-1
CDR3aa: CASSEETGSNTEAFF
CDR3nt: TGTGCCAGCAGCGAGGAGACAGGGTCGAACACTGAAGCTTTCTTT

d_gene: TRBD2
abundance: few
v_gene: TRBV24-1
len: 14
j_gene: TRBJ2-5
CDR3aa: CATSGASGGETQYF
CDR3nt: TGTGCCACCAGCGGGGCGAGCGGGGGAGAGACCCAGTACTTC

d_gene: TRBD1
abundance: few
v_gene: TRBV28
len: 14
j_gene: TRBJ1-5
CDR3aa: CASYDRGYNQPQHF
CDR3nt: TGTGCCAGCTATGACAGGGGGTACAATCAGCCCCAGCATTTT

d_gene: -
abundance: -
v_gene: TRBV18
len: 16
j_gene: TRBJ2-7
CDR3aa: CASSPTSAGGRREQYF
CDR3nt: TGTGCCAGCTCACCAACTTCGGCAGGAGGACGTCGCGAGCAGTACTTC

d_gene: -
abundance: -
v_gene: TRBV9
len: 15
j_gene: TRBJ2-2
CDR3aa: CASSVARGMAGELFF
CDR3nt: TGTGCCAGCAGCGTAGCTAGGGGAATGGCCGGGGAGCTGTTTTTT

d_gene: -
abundance: -
v_gene: TRBV18
len: 16
j_gene: TRBJ1-6
CDR3aa: CASSPGLVGGNSPLHF
CDR3nt: TGTGCCAGCTCACCAGGACTGGTTGGGGGGAATTCACCCCTCCACTTT

d_gene: TRBD1
abundance: -
v_gene: TRBV7-9
len: 14
j_gene: TRBJ1-1
CDR3aa: CASSLSVQGAEAFF
CDR3nt: TGTGCCAGCAGCTTATCCGTTCAGGGGGCTGAAGCTTTCTTT

d_gene: TRBD2
abundance: -
v_gene: TRBV7-3
len: 18
j_gene: TRBJ2-3
CDR3aa: CASSPERDRFFLTDTQYF
CDR3nt: TGTGCCAGCAGCCCCGAGCGGGATCGTTTTTTTTTAACAGATACGCAGTATTTT

d_gene: -
abundance: few
v_gene: TRBV27
len: 13
j_gene: TRBJ2-7
CDR3aa: CASSPQQGYEQYF
CDR3nt: TGTGCCAGCAGTCCCCAACAGGGCTACGAGCAGTACTTC

d_gene: -
abundance: -
v_gene: TRBV5-1
len: 16
j_gene: TRBJ1-2
CDR3aa: CASSLFNRAANYGYTF
CDR3nt: TGCGCCAGCAGCTTGTTTAACAGGGCGGCTAACTATGGCTACACCTTC

d_gene: -
abundance: -
v_gene: TRBV4-1
len: 15
j_gene: TRBJ2-3
CDR3aa: CASSQDGQVVDTQYF
CDR3nt: TGCGCCAGCAGCCAAGATGGCCAGGTGGTGGATACGCAGTATTTT

d_gene: -
abundance: -
v_gene: TRBV7-2
len: 13
j_gene: TRBJ1-3
CDR3aa: CASSLGGWSTIYF
CDR3nt: TGTGCCAGCAGCTTAGGGGGCTGGAGCACCATATATTTT

d_gene: TRBD1
abundance: -
v_gene: TRBV27
len: 16
j_gene: TRBJ2-3
CDR3aa: CASSPLGQSITDTQYF
CDR3nt: TGTGCCAGCAGTCCGCTGGGACAGTCGATCACAGATACGCAGTATTTT

d_gene: -
abundance: -
v_gene: TRBV5-6
len: 15
j_gene: TRBJ1-1
CDR3aa: CASSLWWGANTEAFF
CDR3nt: TGTGCCAGCAGCTTGTGGTGGGGCGCGAACACTGAAGCTTTCTTT

d_gene: TRBD1
abundance: -
v_gene: TRBV18
len: 19
j_gene: TRBJ1-2
CDR3aa: CASSPTRGTGGGSDYGYTF
CDR3nt: TGTGCCAGCTCACCGACAAGGGGGACAGGGGGCGGTTCGGACTATGGCTACACCTTC

d_gene: TRBD1
abundance: -
v_gene: TRBV5-1
len: 16
j_gene: TRBJ2-3
CDR3aa: CASSFTGTGVTDTQYF
CDR3nt: TGCGCCAGCAGCTTCACCGGGACAGGAGTCACAGATACGCAGTATTTT

d_gene: TRBD1
abundance: -
v_gene: TRBV11-2
len: 15
j_gene: TRBJ2-7
CDR3aa: CASSLDRALSYEQYF
CDR3nt: TGTGCCAGCAGCCTCGACAGGGCCCTATCCTACGAGCAGTACTTC

d_gene: -
abundance: -
v_gene: TRBV7-9
len: 12
j_gene: TRBJ2-3
CDR3aa: CASTAIKDTQYF
CDR3nt: TGTGCCAGCACGGCGATCAAAGATACGCAGTATTTT

d_gene: -
abundance: -
v_gene: TRBV18
len: 15
j_gene: TRBJ2-6
CDR3aa: CASSPRFSGANVLTF
CDR3nt: TGTGCCAGCTCCCCTCGGTTCTCTGGGGCCAACGTCCTGACTTTC

d_gene: -
abundance: -
v_gene: TRBV10-2
len: 13
j_gene: TRBJ1-1
CDR3aa: CASSDEGVTEAFF
CDR3nt: TGCGCCAGCAGTGACGAGGGAGTCACTGAAGCTTTCTTT